One sample yielded the 20 T cell receptor beta chains listed below, sequenced in a study of regulatory T cells in long-lasting Graves disease. Sample time point: newly diagnosed GD, antithyroid drugs for less than 3 months. RNA from PBMCs was the source of the TCR library. Building of the TCR beta libraries involved iRepertoire HTBI primers and Arm-PCR of CDR3 regions. TCRdb recomputed calls from the multiplex PCR reads with MiXCR, one row per CDR3 protein. The sample yields 540,000 or so distinct CDR3 sequences, 13% seen once. In addition, the sample was reused for a study of T cells in Graves' hyperthyroidism and ophthalmopathy.

The specimen was peripheral blood mononuclear cells (PBMCs), collected at new diagnosis, from a patient treated with antithyroid drugs. These TCRs come from a man between 25 and 39 years old with Graves disease.

The table lists this clonotype with many counts. This chain connects TRBV27 to TRBJ2-7; 14 nucleotides match TRBD2. Looked up from germline, CDR1 is MNHEY and CDR2 is SMNVEV (reference sequence). The CDR3 is 16 amino acids. V gave up 0 bases and J gave up 7 bases; unmatched junction bases: 5. CDR3 region: CASSLSRGLAGAEQYF. The DNA of the CDR3 is TGTGCCAGCAGTTTATCGAGGGGACTAGCGGGAGCGGAGCAGTACTTC.

This clonotype was observed at least ten times. The chain couples TRBV24-1 to TRBJ1-1; D is possibly TRBD1 (5 bases). CDR3 length: 14 amino acids. Trimming left V 7 bases short and J 0 bases short, with 11 bases between. Germline V gene data show CDR1 as KGHDR and CDR2 as SFDVKD. CDR3 loop: CATSRDHLNTEAFF. Here the CDR3 DNA reads TGTGCCACCAGCCGGGACCATTTGAACACTGAAGCTTTCTTT.

CDR3 loop: CASSELGNTIYF. In DNA form, the CDR3 reads TGTGCCAGCAGTGAATTGGGAAACACCATATATTTT. The chain has TRBV25-1 and TRBJ1-3, with D unresolved. CDR1 MGHDK and CDR2 SYGVNS come from the germline V gene. V was trimmed by 1 base and J by 4 bases, leaving 2 bases between them. The CDR3 covers 12 residues. Supplemented by reference TRBV25-1 and TRBJ1-3, the full variable domain reads EADIYQTPRYLVIGTGKKITLECSQTMGHDKMYWYQQDPGMELHLIHYSYGVNSTEKGDLSSESTVSRIRTEHFPLTLESARPSHTSQYLCASSELGNTIYFGEGSWLTVV.

This clonotype was counted a few times. The chain couples TRBV9 to TRBJ2-5; either TRBD1 or TRBD2 may fit D (5 bases each). In germline, CDR1 is SGDLS, CDR2 YYNGEE. This CDR3 spans 15 amino acids. The V end was cut by 0 bases, the J end by 5 bases, with 14 bases between. Here the CDR3 reads CASSVELGVGETQYF. The CDR3 nucleotides are TGTGCCAGCAGCGTAGAACTAGGGGTGGGGGAGACCCAGTACTTC.

This clonotype has ten or more counts. This chain uses TRBV20-1 with TRBJ2-1; 7 bases fit TRBD2. The CDR3 consists of 15 residues. After removal of 2 bases from V and 4 bases from J, the junction contained 8 bases not matched to a gene. Germline V lookup: CDR1 DFQATT, CDR2 SNEGSKA (reference sequence). Written as DNA, the CDR3 is TGCAGTGCTAGACTAGCGGCCCCTCGATACAATGAGCAGTTCTTC. Protein product: CSARLAAPRYNEQFF.

This clonotype was observed at least ten times. This rearrangement joins TRBV28 to TRBJ2-5; tentative D call: TRBD1 (6 bases). V was trimmed by 0 bases and J by 2 bases, leaving 16 bases between them. Looked up from germline, CDR1 is MDHEN and CDR2 is SYDVKM. The CDR3 consists of 17 residues. This chain's CDR3 is CASSLWGQGHAQETQYF. CDR3 in DNA: TGTGCCAGCAGTTTATGGGGCCAGGGACATGCACAAGAGACCCAGTACTTC.

About this clonotype: A much larger clone lies one base from this, so it may be a read error. The chain carries TRBV12-3 or TRBV12-4 and TRBJ2-3; 11 bases fit TRBD2. The assigned J gene may be wrong: the sequence end matches TRBJ2-1 better. CDR3 size: 13 residues. The CDR3 DNA is TGTGCCAGCAGGGGACTAGCGGTACCGGAGCAGTTCTTC. Protein product: CASRGLAVPEQFF.

This clonotype appeared many times. This sequence joins TRBV20-1 and TRBJ2-1; 7 bases match TRBD2. CDR3 length equals 14 residues. Germline V lookup: CDR1 DFQATT, CDR2 SNEGSKA (reference sequence). With V trimmed by 3 bases and J by 6 bases, 8 bases remained unmatched. CDR3 nucleotide sequence: TGCAGTGCTAGTAAGCGGGGTAGCTCCAATGAGCAGTTCTTC. Encoded protein: CSASKRGSSNEQFF.

The J gene is TRBJ2-7, the V gene TRBV5-1; D remains ambiguous. V shed 5 bases and J shed 0 bases, with 15 bases lying between them. Germline loops: CDR1 SGHRS, CDR2 YFSETQ. The CDR3 is 15 residues long. CDR3 nucleotides: TGCGCCAGCAGATCCTGGTCAGGCTACTCCTACGAGCAGTACTTC. Translating it yields CASRSWSGYSYEQYF.

This clonotype was seen a single time. This could be a read error, since a much larger clone is one nucleotide away. This chain connects TRBV11-2 to TRBJ1-2; no firm D call. Germline CDR1 is SGHAT and CDR2 is FQNNGV. CDR3 length: 17 residues. As DNA, the CDR3 is TGTGCCAGCACCGGATGGACTGATATGAGAACTAACTATGGCTGCACCTTC. Translation: CASTGWTDMRTNYGCTF.

The chain is built from TRBV7-9 and TRBJ1-1; TRBD1 might be the D (5 bases). There are 13 residues in the CDR3. Between the trimmed V and J ends, which lost 11 bases and 3 bases, there was a span of 16 bases. Germline loops: CDR1 SEHNR, CDR2 FQNEAQ (reference sequence). CDR3 DNA: TGTGCCGGGAAGGAGTTAGGGGACACTGAAGCTTTCTTT. Protein: CAGKELGDTEAFF. The entire variable domain, with the rest obtained from reference TRBV7-9 and TRBJ1-1, is as follows: DTGVSQNPRHKITKRGQNVTFRCDPISEHNRLYWYRQTLGQGPEFLTYFQNEAQLEKSRLLSDRFSAERPKGSFSTLEIQRTEQGDSAMYLCAGKELGDTEAFFGQGTRLTVV.

The CDR3 reads CASSYVTGTSGIDEQFF. The CDR3 bases are TGTGCCAGCAGCTACGTGACAGGGACTAGCGGGATCGATGAGCAGTTCTTC. V is TRBV7-2 and J is TRBJ2-1, with 13 bases lining up with TRBD2. Germline loops: CDR1 SGHTA, CDR2 FQGNSA. This CDR3 contains 17 residues. V gave up 4 bases and J gave up 8 bases; unmatched junction bases: 11.

In its sample, this clonotype was seen many times. Here the CDR3 DNA reads TGTGCCTGGAGCGAGGACAGGGTGAACACCGGGGAGCTGTTTTTT. It codes for CAWSEDRVNTGELFF. The chain employs TRBV30 and TRBJ2-2; TRBD1 matches at 8 bases. V lost 3 bases, J lost 1 base, and 4 bases stayed unmatched. CDR1 is GTSNPN and CDR2 is SVGIG in the germline V gene (reference sequence). This CDR3 has 15 amino acids.

Ten or more counts support this clonotype. V gene TRBV12-3 or TRBV12-4 combines with J gene TRBJ1-4; perhaps TRBD1 as D (5 bases). Trimming left V 6 bases short and J 9 bases short, with 17 bases between. The CDR3 length is 14 residues. The CDR3 spells CASRKDTQGQKLFF. CDR3 bases: TGTGCCAGCAGGAAGGACACACAAGGGCAAAAACTGTTTTTT.

This clonotype was counted at least ten times. The rearrangement uses TRBV12-3 or TRBV12-4 and TRBJ1-1, with D perhaps TRBD1 (6 bases). The CDR3 runs 14 residues. The germline V and J ends were trimmed by 3 bases and 1 base, with 9 bases remaining between them. The CDR3 coding sequence is TGTGCCAGCAGTTTGGGGGGCAGGAACACTGAAGCTTTCTTT. Protein sequence: CASSLGGRNTEAFF.

V and J are TRBV9 and TRBJ2-1, with D perhaps matching TRBD1 (7 bases). Germline-derived CDR1 and CDR2 are SGDLS and YYNGEE. CDR3 size: 14 residues. Trimming took 4 bases from V and 8 from J, leaving 16 bases between them. The CDR3 loop is CASSTHQGEDEQFF. The DNA of the CDR3 is TGTGCCAGCAGCACACATCAGGGGGAGGATGAGCAGTTCTTC.

This clonotype showed up just a few times. A single base separates this from a much larger clone, so it may be a read error. The J gene is TRBJ2-3, the V gene TRBV7-6; a possible D gene is TRBD2 (6 bases). Trimming removed 3 bases from V and 0 bases from J, with 7 bases in between. The CDR3 contains 14 residues. Germline CDR1 and CDR2: SGHVS and FNYEAQ. CDR3 region: CASSFGSSTDTQYF. CDR3 bases: TGTGCCAGCAGCTTCGGGAGTAGCACAGATACGCAGTATTTT.

This clonotype was counted between two and nine times. The chain employs TRBV7-8 and TRBJ1-4; 9 nucleotides line up with TRBD1. Germline V gene data show CDR1 as SGHVS and CDR2 as FQNEAQ. V lost 0 bases, J lost 8 bases, and 7 bases stayed unmatched. CDR3 size: 16 residues. CDR3 DNA: TGTGCCAGCAGCTTAGCTAAGGGACAGGGACGAGAAAAACTGTTTTTT. This encodes CASSLAKGQGREKLFF.

At least ten counts were recorded for this clonotype. The CDR3 nucleotides read TGTGCCAGCAGTTTGAGGGGGAGCGGCGATACGCAGTATTTT. Amino acids: CASSLRGSGDTQYF. This chain joins TRBV27 and TRBJ2-3, with D maybe TRBD1 (6 bases). The CDR3 sequence is 14 residues long. Trimming took 3 bases from V and 6 from J, leaving 13 bases between them. Looked up from germline, CDR1 is MNHEY and CDR2 is SMNVEV (reference sequence).

This clonotype was seen ten or more times. The rearrangement joins TRBV20-1 to TRBJ1-4; weak D call: TRBD1 (6 bases). The V end was cut by 0 bases, the J end by 3 bases, with 11 bases between. The CDR3 consists of 15 residues. Germline V CDR1 and CDR2: DFQATT, SNEGSKA (reference sequence). The CDR3: CSARDGRTANEKLFF. As DNA, the CDR3 is TGCAGTGCTAGAGATGGGAGGACAGCTAATGAAAAACTGTTTTTT.